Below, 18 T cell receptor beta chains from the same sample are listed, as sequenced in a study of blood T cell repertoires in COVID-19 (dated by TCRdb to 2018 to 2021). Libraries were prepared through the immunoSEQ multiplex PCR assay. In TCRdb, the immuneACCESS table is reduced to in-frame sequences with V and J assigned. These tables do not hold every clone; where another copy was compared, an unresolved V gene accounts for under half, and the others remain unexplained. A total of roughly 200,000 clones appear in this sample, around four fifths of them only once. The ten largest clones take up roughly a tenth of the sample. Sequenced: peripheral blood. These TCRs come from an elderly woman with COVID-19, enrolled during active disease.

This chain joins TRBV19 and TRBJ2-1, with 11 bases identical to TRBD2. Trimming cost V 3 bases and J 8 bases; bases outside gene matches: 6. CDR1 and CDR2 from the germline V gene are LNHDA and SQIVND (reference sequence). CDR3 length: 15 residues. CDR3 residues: CASSISGGAGYEQFF. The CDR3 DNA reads TGTGCCAGTAGTATTAGCGGGGGGGCCGGTTATGAGCAGTTCTTC.

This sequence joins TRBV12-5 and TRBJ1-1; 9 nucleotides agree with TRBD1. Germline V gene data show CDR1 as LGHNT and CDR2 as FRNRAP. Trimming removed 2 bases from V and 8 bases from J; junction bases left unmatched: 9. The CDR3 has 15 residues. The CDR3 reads CASGLKQGAKLEAFF. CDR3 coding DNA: TGTGCTAGTGGTTTGAAACAGGGGGCCAAACTAGAAGCTTTCTTT.

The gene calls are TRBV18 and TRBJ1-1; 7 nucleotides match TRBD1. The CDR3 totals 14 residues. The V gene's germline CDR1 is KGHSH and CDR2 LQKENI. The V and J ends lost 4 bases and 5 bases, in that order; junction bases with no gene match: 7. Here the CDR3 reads CASSLDRERTEAFF. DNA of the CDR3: TGTGCCAGCTCACTAGACAGGGAGCGGACTGAAGCTTTCTTT. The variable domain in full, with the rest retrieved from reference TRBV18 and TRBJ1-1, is NAGVMQNPRHLVRRRGQEARLRCSPMKGHSHVYWYRQLPEEGLKFMVYLQKENIIDESGMPKERFSAEFPKEGPSILRIQQVVRGDSAAYFCASSLDRERTEAFFGQGTRLTVV.

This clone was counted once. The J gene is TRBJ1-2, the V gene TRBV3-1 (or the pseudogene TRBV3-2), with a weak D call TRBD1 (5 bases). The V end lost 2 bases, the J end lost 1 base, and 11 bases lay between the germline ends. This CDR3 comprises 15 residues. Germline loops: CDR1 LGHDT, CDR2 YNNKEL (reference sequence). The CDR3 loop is CASSQHDSYNYGYTF. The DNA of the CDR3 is TGTGCCAGCAGCCAACACGACAGCTATAACTATGGCTACACCTTC.

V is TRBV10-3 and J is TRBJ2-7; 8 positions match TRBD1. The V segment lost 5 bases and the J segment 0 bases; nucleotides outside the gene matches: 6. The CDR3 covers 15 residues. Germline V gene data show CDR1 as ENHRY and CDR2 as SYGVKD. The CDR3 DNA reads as TGTGCCATCAGTTCAGGGGGCGTCTCCTCCTACGAGCAGTACTTC. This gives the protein CAISSGGVSSYEQYF.

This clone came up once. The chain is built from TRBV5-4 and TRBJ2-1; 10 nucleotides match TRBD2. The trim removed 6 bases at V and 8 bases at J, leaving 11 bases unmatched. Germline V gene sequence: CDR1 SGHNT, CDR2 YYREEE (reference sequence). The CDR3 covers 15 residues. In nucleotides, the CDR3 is TGTGCCAGCACGGAGAGCGGGGGGGCGTGGTATGAGCAGTTCTTC. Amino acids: CASTESGGAWYEQFF.

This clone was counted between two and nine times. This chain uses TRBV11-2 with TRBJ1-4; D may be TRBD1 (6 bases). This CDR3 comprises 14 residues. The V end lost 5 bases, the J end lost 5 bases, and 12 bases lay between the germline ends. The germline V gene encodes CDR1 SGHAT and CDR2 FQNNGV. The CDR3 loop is CASSLNRVNEKLFF. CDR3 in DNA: TGTGCCAGCAGCCTGAACAGGGTAAATGAAAAACTGTTTTTT.

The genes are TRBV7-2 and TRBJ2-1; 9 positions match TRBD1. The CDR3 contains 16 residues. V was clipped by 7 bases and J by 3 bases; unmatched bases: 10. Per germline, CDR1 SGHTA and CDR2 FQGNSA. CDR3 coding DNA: TGTGCCAGCACTGTTAACGGACAGGGGAACTACAATGAGCAGTTCTTC. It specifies CASTVNGQGNYNEQFF.

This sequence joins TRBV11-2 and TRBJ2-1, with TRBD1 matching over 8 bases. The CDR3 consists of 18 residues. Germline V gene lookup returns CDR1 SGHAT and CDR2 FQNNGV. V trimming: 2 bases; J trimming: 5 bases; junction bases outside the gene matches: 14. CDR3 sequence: CASSLKPQGADWNNEQFF. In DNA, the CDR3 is TGTGCCAGCAGCTTAAAACCCCAGGGGGCGGATTGGAACAATGAGCAGTTCTTC.

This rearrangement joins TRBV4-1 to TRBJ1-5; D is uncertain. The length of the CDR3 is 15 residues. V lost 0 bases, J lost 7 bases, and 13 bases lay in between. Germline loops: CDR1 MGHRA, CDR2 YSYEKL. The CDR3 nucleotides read TGCGCCAGCAGCCAAGATCACAGCTCCCGCCAGCCCCAGCATTTT. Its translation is CASSQDHSSRQPQHF.

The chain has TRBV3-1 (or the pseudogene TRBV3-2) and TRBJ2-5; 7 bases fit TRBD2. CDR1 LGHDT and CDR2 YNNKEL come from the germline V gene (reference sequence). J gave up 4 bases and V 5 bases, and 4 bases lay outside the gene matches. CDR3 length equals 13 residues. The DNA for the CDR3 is TGTGCCAGCAGCTACGGGGGGAGAGAGACCCAGTACTTC. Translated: CASSYGGRETQYF.

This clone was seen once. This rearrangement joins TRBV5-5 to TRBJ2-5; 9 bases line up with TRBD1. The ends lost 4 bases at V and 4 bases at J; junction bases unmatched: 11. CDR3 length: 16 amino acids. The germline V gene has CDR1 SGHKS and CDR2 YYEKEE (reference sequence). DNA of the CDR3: TGTGCCAGCAGCGTCCGGGACAGGGCTTTCGGAGAGACCCAGTACTTC. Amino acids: CASSVRDRAFGETQYF.

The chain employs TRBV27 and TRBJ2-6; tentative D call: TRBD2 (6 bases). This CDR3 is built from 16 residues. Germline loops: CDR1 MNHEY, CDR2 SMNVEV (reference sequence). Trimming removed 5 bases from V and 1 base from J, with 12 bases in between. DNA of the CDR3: TGTGCCAGCAGTAGGGGACTGACGTCTGGGGCCAACGTCCTGACTTTC. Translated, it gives CASSRGLTSGANVLTF.

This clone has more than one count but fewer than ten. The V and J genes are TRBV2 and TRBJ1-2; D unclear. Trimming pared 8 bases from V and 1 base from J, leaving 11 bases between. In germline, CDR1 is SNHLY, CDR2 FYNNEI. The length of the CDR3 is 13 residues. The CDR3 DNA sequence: TGTGCCAGCTGGATAGGGAGTAACTATGGCTACACCTTC. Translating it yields CASWIGSNYGYTF.

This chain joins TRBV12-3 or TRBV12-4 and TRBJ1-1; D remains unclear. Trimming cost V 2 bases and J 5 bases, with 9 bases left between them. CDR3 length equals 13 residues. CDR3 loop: CASSLRGDTEAFF. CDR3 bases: TGTGCCAGCAGTTTAAGAGGAGATACTGAAGCTTTCTTT.

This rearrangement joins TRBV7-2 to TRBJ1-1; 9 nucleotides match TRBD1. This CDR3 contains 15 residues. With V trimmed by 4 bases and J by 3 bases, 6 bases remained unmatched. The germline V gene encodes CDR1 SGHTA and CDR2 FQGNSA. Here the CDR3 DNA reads TGTGCCAGCAGCTCAGGGACAGGGAGCCACACTGAAGCTTTCTTT. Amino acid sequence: CASSSGTGSHTEAFF. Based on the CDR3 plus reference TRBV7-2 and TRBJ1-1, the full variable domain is GAGVSQSPSNKVTEKGKDVELRCDPISGHTALYWYRQSLGQGLEFLIYFQGNSAPDKSGLPSDRFSAERTGGSVSTLTIQRTQQEDSAVYLCASSSGTGSHTEAFFGQGTRLTVV.

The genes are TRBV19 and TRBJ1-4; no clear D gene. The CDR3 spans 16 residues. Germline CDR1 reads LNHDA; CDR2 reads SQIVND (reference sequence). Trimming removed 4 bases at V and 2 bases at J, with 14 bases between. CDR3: CASSTVGGGTNEKLFF. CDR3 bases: TGTGCCAGTAGTACCGTCGGCGGTGGCACTAATGAAAAACTGTTTTTT.

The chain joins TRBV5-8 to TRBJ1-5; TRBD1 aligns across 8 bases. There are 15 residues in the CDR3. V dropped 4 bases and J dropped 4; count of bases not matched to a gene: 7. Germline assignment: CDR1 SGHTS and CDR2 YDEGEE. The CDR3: CASSALQGGNQPQHF. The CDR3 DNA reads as TGTGCCAGCAGCGCCCTACAGGGGGGAAATCAGCCCCAGCATTTT.